This T cell receptor (beta chain) was sequenced in a study of shared clonotypes between healthy human individuals. Notes on the study in general: The represented genetic and exposure-history diversity was limited by the small number of donors.

Looked up from germline, CDR1 is MNHNY and CDR2 is SVGAGI (reference sequence). V lost 2 bases and J 5 bases, leaving 9 bases between the germline ends. This CDR3 has 13 residues. Remarks on this clone: Its cognate antigen is unknown.

TCRdb's copy holds only in-frame clones and misses some; the assay was immunoSEQ multiplex PCR. The table has fewer than 650,000 clones, around 78% seen once. The chain recombines TRBV6-6 with TRBJ1-2; D is unclear. This sequence originates from a woman between 40 and 50 years old in good health. Some clones in this sample may be carry-over from other donors' samples. The sequencing input was PBMCs. CDR3 coding DNA: TGTGCCAGCAGTTACGGCCGATCTTATGGCTACACCTTC. Translated, it gives CASSYGRSYGYTF.